This T cell receptor (beta chain) was sequenced for a study of human T cells and chemical hapten exposure. Study context: Patch testing placed 0.01% DPC on the upper back, with readings at 6 days. The cohort included alopecia areata under or over 50% scalp, totalis and universalis.

Time point denoted: patch test 3, about 24 weeks after DPC sensitization. Treatment denoted: therapeutic diphenylcyclopropenone sensitization with weekly scalp DPC. As the library was built, unique molecular identifiers were attached to individual cDNA molecules. TCRdb re-derived calls from the RACE reads in MiXCR, one entry per CDR3 protein. The sample has 99,000 or so distinct CDR3 sequences, 30% to 35% seen once. The input for sequencing was whole blood, taken in connection with sensitization to the hapten diphenylcyclopropenone (DPC). This clonotype was obtained from a man aged 35-49 years with alopecia areata. Some clones in this sample may be carry-over from other donors' samples.

The CDR3: CASSTGGGVPYEQYF. CDR3 nucleotides: TGTGCCAGCAGTACGGGAGGCGGGGTACCCTACGAGCAGTACTTC. The chain joins TRBV6-1 to TRBJ2-7; 7 bases line up with TRBD2. Germline V CDR1 and CDR2: MNHNS, SASEGT. After removal of 5 bases from V and 2 bases from J, the junction contained 9 bases not matched to a gene. This CDR3 spans 15 amino acids.